This section outlines one T cell receptor beta chain sequence together with its context. After removal of 4 bases from V and 6 bases from J, the junction contained 9 bases not matched to a gene. The CDR3 sequence is 15 residues long. Per germline, CDR1 SGHAT and CDR2 FQNNGV. The data are from a study of beta chain features in type 1 diabetes. Every bit of the isolated RNA underwent reverse transcription, so sequencing read expressed TCRB transcripts. Only in-frame clones appear in the TCRdb table, and some are missing; sequencing was by immunoSEQ multiplex PCR. The sample carries under 50,000 clones, about half recorded once.

V is TRBV11-2 and J is TRBJ2-1; 7 bases agree with TRBD2. What was sequenced was Tregs from blood. The sequence was collected from a young woman in good health. The DNA for the CDR3 is TGTGCCAGCAGCTCGTCTAGCGGTAGTTTCAATGAGCAGTTCTTC. This gives the protein CASSSSSGSFNEQFF.